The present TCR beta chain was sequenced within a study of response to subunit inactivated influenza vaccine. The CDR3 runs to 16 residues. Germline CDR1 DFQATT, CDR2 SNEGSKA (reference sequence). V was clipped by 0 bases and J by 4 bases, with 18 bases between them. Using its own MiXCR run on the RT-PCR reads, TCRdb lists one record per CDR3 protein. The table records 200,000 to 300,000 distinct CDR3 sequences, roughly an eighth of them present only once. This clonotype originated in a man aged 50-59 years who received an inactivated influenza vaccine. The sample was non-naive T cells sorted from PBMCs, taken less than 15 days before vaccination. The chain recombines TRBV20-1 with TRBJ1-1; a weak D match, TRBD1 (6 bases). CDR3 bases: TGCAGTGCTAGAGATAGGGTACAGGGTTATAGCACTGAAGCTTTCTTT. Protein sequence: CSARDRVQGYSTEAFF.